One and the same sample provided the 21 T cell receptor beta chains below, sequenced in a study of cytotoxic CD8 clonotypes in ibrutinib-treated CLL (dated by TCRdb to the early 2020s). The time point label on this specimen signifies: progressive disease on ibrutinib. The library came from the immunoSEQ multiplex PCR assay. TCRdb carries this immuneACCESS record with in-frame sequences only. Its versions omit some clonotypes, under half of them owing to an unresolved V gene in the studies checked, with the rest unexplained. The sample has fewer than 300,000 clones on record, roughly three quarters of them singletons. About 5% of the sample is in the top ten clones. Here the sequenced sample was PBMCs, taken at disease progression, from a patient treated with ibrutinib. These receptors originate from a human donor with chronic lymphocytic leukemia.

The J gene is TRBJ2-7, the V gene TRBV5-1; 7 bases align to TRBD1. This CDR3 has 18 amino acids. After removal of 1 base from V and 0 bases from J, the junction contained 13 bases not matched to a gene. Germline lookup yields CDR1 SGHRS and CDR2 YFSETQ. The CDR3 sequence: CASSLRGPGGWPSYEQYF. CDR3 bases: TGCGCCAGCAGCTTGCGGGGACCAGGGGGTTGGCCCTCCTACGAGCAGTACTTC.

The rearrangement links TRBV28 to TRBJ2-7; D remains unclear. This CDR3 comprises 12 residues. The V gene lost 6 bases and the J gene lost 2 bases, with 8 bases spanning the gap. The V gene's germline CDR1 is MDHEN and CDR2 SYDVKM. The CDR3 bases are TGTGCCAGCAGCTATACAGCCTACGAGCAGTACTTC. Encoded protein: CASSYTAYEQYF.

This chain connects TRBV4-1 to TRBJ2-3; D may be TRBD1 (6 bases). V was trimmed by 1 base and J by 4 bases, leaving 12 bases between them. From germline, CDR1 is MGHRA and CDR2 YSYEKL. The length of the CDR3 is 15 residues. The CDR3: CASSQATQGSDTQYF. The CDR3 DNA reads TGCGCCAGCAGCCAAGCAACGCAGGGGTCAGATACGCAGTATTTT.

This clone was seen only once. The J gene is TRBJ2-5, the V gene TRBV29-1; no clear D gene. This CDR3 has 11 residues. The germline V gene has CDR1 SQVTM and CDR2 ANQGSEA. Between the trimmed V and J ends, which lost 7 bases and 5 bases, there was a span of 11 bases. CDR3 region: CSASVGETQYF. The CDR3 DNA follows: TGCAGCGCATCGGTAGGGGAGACCCAGTACTTC.

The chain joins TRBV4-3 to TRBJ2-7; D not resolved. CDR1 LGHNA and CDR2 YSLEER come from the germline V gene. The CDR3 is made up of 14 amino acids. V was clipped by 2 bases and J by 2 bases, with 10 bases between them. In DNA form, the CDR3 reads TGCGCCAGCAGCCAATCGCTTTTGGCCTACGAGCAGTACTTC. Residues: CASSQSLLAYEQYF.

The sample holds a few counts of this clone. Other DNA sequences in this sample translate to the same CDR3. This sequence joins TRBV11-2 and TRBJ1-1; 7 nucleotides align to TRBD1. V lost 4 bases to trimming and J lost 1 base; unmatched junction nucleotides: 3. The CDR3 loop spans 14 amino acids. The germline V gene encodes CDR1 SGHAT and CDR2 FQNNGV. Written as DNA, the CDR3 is TGTGCCAGCAGCTCCGGGACAGCGAACACTGAAGCTTTCTTT. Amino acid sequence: CASSSGTANTEAFF.

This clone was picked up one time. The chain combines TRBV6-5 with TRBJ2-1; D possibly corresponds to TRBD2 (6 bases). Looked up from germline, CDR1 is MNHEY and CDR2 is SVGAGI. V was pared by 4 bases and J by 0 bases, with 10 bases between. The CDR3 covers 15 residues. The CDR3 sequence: CASSSLRGSYNEQFF. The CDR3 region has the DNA TGTGCCAGCAGTTCCCTGCGGGGCTCCTACAATGAGCAGTTCTTC.

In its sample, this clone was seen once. The CDR3 DNA follows: TGTGCCAGCAGCCAAACAGGGTTTGAAGCTTTCTTT. Translated: CASSQTGFEAFF. V is TRBV6-5 and J is TRBJ1-1, with D perhaps matching TRBD1 (6 bases). V lost 6 bases to trimming and J lost 7 bases, with 12 bases between them. Germline V gene lookup returns CDR1 MNHEY and CDR2 SVGAGI. The CDR3 length is 12 residues.

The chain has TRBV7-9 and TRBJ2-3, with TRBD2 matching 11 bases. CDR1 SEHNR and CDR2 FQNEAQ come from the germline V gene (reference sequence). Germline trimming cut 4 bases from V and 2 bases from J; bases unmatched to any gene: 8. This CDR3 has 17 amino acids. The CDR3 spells CASSSRMTSGDTDTQYF. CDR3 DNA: TGTGCCAGCAGCTCGCGAATGACTAGCGGGGACACAGATACGCAGTATTTT.

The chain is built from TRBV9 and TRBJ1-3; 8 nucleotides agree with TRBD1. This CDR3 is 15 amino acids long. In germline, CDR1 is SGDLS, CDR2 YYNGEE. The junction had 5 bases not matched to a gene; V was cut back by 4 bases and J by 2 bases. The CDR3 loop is CASSRTTGAGNTIYF. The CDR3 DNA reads TGTGCCAGCAGCAGGACGACAGGGGCTGGAAACACCATATATTTT.

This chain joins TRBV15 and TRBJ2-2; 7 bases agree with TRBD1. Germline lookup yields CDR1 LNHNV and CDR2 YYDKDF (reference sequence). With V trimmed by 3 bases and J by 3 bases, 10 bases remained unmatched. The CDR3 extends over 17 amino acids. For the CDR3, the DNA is TGTGCCACCAGCAGGGCGGACAGGAGAGCCTACACCGGGGAGCTGTTTTTT. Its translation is CATSRADRRAYTGELFF.

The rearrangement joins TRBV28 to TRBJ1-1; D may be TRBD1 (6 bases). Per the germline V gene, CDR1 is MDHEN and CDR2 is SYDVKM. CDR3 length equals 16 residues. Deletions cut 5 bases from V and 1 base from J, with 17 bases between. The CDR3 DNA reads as TGTGCCAGCAGTCCTCTCGGGGGGGCCTGGAACACTGAAGCTTTCTTT. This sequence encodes CASSPLGGAWNTEAFF.

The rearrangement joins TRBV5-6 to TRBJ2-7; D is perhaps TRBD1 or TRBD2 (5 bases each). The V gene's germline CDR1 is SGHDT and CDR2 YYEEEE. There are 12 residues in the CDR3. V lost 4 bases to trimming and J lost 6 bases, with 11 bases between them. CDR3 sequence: CASSLEGREQYF. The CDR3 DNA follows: TGTGCCAGCAGCCTAGAGGGACGCGAGCAGTACTTC.

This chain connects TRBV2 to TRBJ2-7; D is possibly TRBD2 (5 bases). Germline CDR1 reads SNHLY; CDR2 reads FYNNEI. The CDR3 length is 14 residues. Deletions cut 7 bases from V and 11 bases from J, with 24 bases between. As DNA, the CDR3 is TGTGCCAGCACTTTGAAAGGAGTTGAGGGAAGTAAGTACTTC. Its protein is CASTLKGVEGSKYF.

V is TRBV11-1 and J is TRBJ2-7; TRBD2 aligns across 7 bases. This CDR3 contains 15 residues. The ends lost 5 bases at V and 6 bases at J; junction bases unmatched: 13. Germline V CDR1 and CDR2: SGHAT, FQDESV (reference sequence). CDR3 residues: CASSLSAGELLEQYF. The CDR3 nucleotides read TGTGCCAGCAGCCTCTCCGCGGGAGAACTGCTCGAGCAGTACTTC.

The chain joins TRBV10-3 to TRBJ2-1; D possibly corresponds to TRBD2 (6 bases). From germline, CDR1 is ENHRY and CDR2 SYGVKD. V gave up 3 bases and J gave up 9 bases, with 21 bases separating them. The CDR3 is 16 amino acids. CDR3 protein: CAISDNLLASEGEQFF. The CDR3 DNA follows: TGTGCCATCAGTGACAACTTGCTAGCTAGCGAGGGTGAGCAGTTCTTC.

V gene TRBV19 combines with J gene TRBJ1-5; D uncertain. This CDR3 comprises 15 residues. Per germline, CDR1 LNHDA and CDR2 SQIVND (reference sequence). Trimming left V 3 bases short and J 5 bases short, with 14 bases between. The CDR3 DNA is TGTGCCAGTAGTATCGGCAGTTATCTGGATCAGCCCCAGCATTTT. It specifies CASSIGSYLDQPQHF.

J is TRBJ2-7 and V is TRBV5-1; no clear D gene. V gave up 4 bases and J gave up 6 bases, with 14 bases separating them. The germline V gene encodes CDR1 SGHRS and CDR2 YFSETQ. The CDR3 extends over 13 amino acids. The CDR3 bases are TGCGCCAGCAGCCCCCGCCTCCGAGGCGAGCAGTACTTC. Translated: CASSPRLRGEQYF.

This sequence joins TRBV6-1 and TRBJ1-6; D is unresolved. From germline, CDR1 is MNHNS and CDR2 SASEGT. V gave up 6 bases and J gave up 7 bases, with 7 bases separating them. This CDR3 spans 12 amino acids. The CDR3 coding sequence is TGTGCCAGCAGGGCGGGAAATTCACCCCTCCACTTT. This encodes CASRAGNSPLHF.

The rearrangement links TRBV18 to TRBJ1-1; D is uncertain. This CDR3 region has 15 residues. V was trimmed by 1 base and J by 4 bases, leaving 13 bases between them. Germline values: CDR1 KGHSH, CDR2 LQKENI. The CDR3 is CASSPLPNWSTEAFF. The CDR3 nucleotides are TGTGCCAGCTCACCACTTCCCAACTGGTCCACTGAAGCTTTCTTT.

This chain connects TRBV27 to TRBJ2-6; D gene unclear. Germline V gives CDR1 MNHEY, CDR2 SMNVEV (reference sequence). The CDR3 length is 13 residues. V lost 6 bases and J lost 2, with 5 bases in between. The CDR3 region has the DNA TGTGCCAGCAGGAAAGCTGGGGCCAACGTCCTGACTTTC. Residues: CASRKAGANVLTF. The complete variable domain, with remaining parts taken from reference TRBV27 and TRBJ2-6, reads EAQVTQNPRYLITVTGKKLTVTCSQNMNHEYMSWYRQDPGLGLRQIYYSMNVEVTDKGDVPEGYKVSRKEKRNFPLILESPSPNQTSLYFCASRKAGANVLTFGAGSRLTVL.